This TCR beta chain was recovered during a study of blood T cells in healthy people across ages. The study drew donors from healthy Caucasian individuals in Russia aged roughly 6 to 90. Through a sample-barcoded 5' primer and a J-beta primer mix, a second PCR was run for roughly 7 to 11 cycles. Using its own MiXCR run on the 5' RACE reads, TCRdb lists one record per CDR3 protein. The repertoire holds some 1.5 million distinct CDR3 sequences, with 28% as singletons. This CDR3 is built from 14 residues. Trimming took 6 bases from V and 7 from J, leaving 18 bases between them. Per germline, CDR1 MNHEY and CDR2 SVGEGT.

The sequence was collected from a woman aged 25 to 45 in good health. J is TRBJ1-1 and V is TRBV6-2 or TRBV6-3; D gene uncertain. Sample: blood. The DNA of the CDR3 is TGTGCCAGCAGAACGACACTGTCCCCCAGTGAAGCTTTCTTT. It is translated as CASRTTLSPSEAFF.